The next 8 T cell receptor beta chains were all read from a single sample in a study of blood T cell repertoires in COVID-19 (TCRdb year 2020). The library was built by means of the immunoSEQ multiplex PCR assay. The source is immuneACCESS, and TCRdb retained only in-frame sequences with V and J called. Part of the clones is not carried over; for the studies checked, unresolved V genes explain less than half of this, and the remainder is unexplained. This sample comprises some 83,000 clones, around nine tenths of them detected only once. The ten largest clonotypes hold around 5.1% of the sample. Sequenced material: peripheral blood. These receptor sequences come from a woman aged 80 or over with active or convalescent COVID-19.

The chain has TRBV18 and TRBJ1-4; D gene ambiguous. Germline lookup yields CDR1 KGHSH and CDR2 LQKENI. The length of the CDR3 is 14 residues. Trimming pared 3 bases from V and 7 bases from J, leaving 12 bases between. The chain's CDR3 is CASSPSGVGEKLFF. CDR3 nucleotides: TGTGCCAGCTCACCGTCCGGGGTGGGTGAAAAACTGTTTTTT.

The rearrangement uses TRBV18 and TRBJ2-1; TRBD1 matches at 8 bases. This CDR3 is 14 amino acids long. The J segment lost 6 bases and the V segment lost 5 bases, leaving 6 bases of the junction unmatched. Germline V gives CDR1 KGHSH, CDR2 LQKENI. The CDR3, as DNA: TGTGCCAGCTCAACGGACAGGGCTGCCAATGAGCAGTTCTTC. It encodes CASSTDRAANEQFF.

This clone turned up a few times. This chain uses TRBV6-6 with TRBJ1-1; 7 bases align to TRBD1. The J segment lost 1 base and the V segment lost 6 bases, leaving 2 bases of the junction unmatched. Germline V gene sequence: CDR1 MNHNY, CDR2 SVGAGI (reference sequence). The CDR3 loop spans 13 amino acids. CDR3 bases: TGTGCCAGCAGGCGGACAGGGAACACTGAAGCTTTCTTT. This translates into CASRRTGNTEAFF.

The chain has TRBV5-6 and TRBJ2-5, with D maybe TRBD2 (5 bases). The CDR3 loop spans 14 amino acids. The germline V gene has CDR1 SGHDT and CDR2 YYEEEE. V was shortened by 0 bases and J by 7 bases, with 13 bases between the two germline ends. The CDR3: CASSLERAAGTQYF. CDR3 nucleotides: TGTGCCAGCAGCTTGGAAAGGGCTGCGGGGACCCAGTACTTC. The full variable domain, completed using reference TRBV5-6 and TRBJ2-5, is DAGVTQSPTHLIKTRGQQVTLRCSPKSGHDTVSWYQQALGQGPQFIFQYYEEEERQRGNFPDRFSGHQFPNYSSELNVNALLLGDSALYLCASSLERAAGTQYFGPGTRLLVL.

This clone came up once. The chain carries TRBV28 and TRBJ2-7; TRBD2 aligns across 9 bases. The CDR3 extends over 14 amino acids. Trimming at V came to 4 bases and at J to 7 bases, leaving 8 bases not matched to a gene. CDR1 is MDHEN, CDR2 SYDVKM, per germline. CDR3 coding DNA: TGTGCCAGCAGTTCCATAGCGGGAGTCTGGGAGCAGTACTTC. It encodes CASSSIAGVWEQYF.

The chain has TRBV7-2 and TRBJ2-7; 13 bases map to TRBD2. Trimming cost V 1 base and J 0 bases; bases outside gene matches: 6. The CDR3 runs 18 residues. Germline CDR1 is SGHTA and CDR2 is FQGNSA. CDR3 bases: TGTGCCAGCAGCTTAGAAGGGACTAGCGGGATCAGCTCCTACGAGCAGTACTTC. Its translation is CASSLEGTSGISSYEQYF.

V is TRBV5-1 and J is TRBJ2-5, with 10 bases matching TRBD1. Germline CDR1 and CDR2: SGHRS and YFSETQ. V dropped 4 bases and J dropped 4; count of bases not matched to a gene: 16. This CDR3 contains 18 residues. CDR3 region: CASSRTGRDRGFRETQYF. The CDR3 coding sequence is TGCGCCAGCAGCCGTACTGGCCGGGACAGGGGTTTCCGAGAGACCCAGTACTTC.

DNA of the CDR3: TGTGCCAGCAGTTTATCGACAGGGGTGAACACTGAAGCTTTCTTT. Translated, it gives CASSLSTGVNTEAFF. The chain is built from TRBV28 and TRBJ1-1; 8 bases line up with TRBD1. The V gene end was trimmed by 1 base and the J gene end by 0 bases; junction bases not matched to a gene: 1. The CDR3 contains 15 residues. Germline-derived CDR1 and CDR2 are MDHEN and SYDVKM.